A selection of T cell receptor beta chains follows, all from one sample in a study of CD8+ T cells in alopecia areata. TCRdb keeps only in-frame clones here, not all; method: immunoSEQ multiplex PCR. This sample has under 70,000 clones, with 96% found just once. Sequenced here: CD8+ T cells sorted from blood, sampled at week 0. These receptors all come from a human donor with alopecia areata. The CDR3 runs from the conserved cysteine through the conserved F or W. A D gene is named only where the DNA matches it firmly. Clone size is not always given. Where it is, it says once, few, many or a class for expanded clones.

cdr3_nt: TGCAGCGTTACTTGGACAGGGGTTAACACCGGGGAGCTGTTTTTT
cdr3_aa: CSVTWTGVNTGELFF
j_call: TRBJ2-2
d_call: TRBD1
clone_size: -
v_call: TRBV29-1

cdr3_nt: TGTGCCAGCAGCCTCACCTCCGGGACAAGTCCCCATCAGCCCCAGCATTTT
cdr3_aa: CASSLTSGTSPHQPQHF
j_call: TRBJ1-5
d_call: -
clone_size: -
v_call: TRBV7-8

cdr3_nt: TGTGCCTGGAGGGGGAACTACGAGCAGTACTTC
cdr3_aa: CAWRGNYEQYF
j_call: TRBJ2-7
d_call: -
clone_size: -
v_call: TRBV30

cdr3_nt: TGTGCCAGCAGTTCCCGACCCCCTGAAGCTTTCTTT
cdr3_aa: CASSSRPPEAFF
j_call: TRBJ1-1
d_call: -
clone_size: -
v_call: TRBV27

cdr3_nt: TGTGCCACCAGCAGAACCGGGACAATGATAAATGAGCAGTTCTTC
cdr3_aa: CATSRTGTMINEQFF
j_call: TRBJ2-1
d_call: -
clone_size: -
v_call: TRBV15

cdr3_nt: TGTGCTAGCACCCAAGGGGTAGGTCCTAGCTCCTACAATGAGCAGTTCTTC
cdr3_aa: CASTQGVGPSSYNEQFF
j_call: TRBJ2-1
d_call: -
clone_size: -
v_call: TRBV7-7

cdr3_nt: TGTGCCAGCAGTGGCCAGACAGGGCCGGTTGAAAAACTGTTTTTT
cdr3_aa: CASSGQTGPVEKLFF
j_call: TRBJ1-4
d_call: TRBD1
clone_size: -
v_call: TRBV6-1

cdr3_nt: TGTGCCAGCAGCTTGTCCCGGACGGATACGCAGTATTTT
cdr3_aa: CASSLSRTDTQYF
j_call: TRBJ2-3
d_call: -
clone_size: -
v_call: TRBV5-6

cdr3_nt: TGTGCCAGCAGCGTAAGGTCCTACAATGAGCAGTTCTTC
cdr3_aa: CASSVRSYNEQFF
j_call: TRBJ2-1
d_call: -
clone_size: -
v_call: TRBV9

cdr3_nt: TGCAGTCAACAGGGACACTATGGCTACACCTTC
cdr3_aa: CSQQGHYGYTF
j_call: TRBJ1-2
d_call: -
clone_size: -
v_call: TRBV20-1

cdr3_nt: TGCGCCAGCAGTCCACCCGGGACAGGGACCTACGAGCAGTACTTC
cdr3_aa: CASSPPGTGTYEQYF
j_call: TRBJ2-7
d_call: TRBD1
clone_size: -
v_call: TRBV23-1

cdr3_nt: TGTGCCAGCAGCCGATCGAGTAACACCGGGGAGCTGTTTTTT
cdr3_aa: CASSRSSNTGELFF
j_call: TRBJ2-2
d_call: -
clone_size: -
v_call: TRBV6-5

cdr3_nt: TGTGCCAGCAGCGTAGAAGCGGGGTCTCAAGAGACCCAGTACTTC
cdr3_aa: CASSVEAGSQETQYF
j_call: TRBJ2-5
d_call: TRBD2
clone_size: -
v_call: TRBV9

cdr3_nt: TGTGCCAGCAGCTTTTACGATAGCGGGGGCTCCTACAATGAGCAGTTCTTC
cdr3_aa: CASSFYDSGGSYNEQFF
j_call: TRBJ2-1
d_call: TRBD2
clone_size: once
v_call: TRBV7-6

cdr3_nt: TGTGCTAGTGGTTTTAGTGGTCGGCAGGGTTGGTACGAGCAGTACTTC
cdr3_aa: CASGFSGRQGWYEQYF
j_call: TRBJ2-7
d_call: -
clone_size: -
v_call: TRBV12-5

cdr3_nt: TGTGCCAGCAGCTATGACACGAGTGCCGAGCAGTACTTC
cdr3_aa: CASSYDTSAEQYF
j_call: TRBJ2-7
d_call: -
clone_size: -
v_call: TRBV13

cdr3_nt: TGCGCCAGCAGCCAAGACCTAGTAACGCAGTATTTT
cdr3_aa: CASSQDLVTQYF
j_call: TRBJ2-3
d_call: -
clone_size: -
v_call: TRBV4-3

cdr3_nt: TGTGCCAGCAGTTACTCGTCAATGACGGACATTCAGTACTTC
cdr3_aa: CASSYSSMTDIQYF
j_call: TRBJ2-4
d_call: -
clone_size: -
v_call: TRBV6-5

cdr3_nt: TGTGCCAGCAGCTCGCCACCGATATCAGTGAACACCATATATTTT
cdr3_aa: CASSSPPISVNTIYF
j_call: TRBJ1-3
d_call: -
clone_size: -
v_call: TRBV7-9

cdr3_nt: TGTGCCAGCAGCCCCGGGACTAGCCGATCAAGCACAGATACGCAGTATTTT
cdr3_aa: CASSPGTSRSSTDTQYF
j_call: TRBJ2-3
d_call: -
clone_size: -
v_call: TRBV21-1

cdr3_nt: TGTGCCATCAGGAAGGGGACTAGTTCCACAGATACGCAGTATTTT
cdr3_aa: CAIRKGTSSTDTQYF
j_call: TRBJ2-3
d_call: TRBD2
clone_size: -
v_call: TRBV10-3

cdr3_nt: TGTGCCATCAGAGGGTCTAGCGGTCCCACTTACGAGCAGTACTTC
cdr3_aa: CAIRGSSGPTYEQYF
j_call: TRBJ2-7
d_call: TRBD2
clone_size: once
v_call: TRBV10-3

cdr3_nt: TGTGCCACCGGACCACGGGGGATATCTGGGGCCAACGTCCTGACTTTC
cdr3_aa: CATGPRGISGANVLTF
j_call: TRBJ2-6
d_call: -
clone_size: -
v_call: TRBV6-6

cdr3_nt: TGTGCCAGCAGCCATCTAGCGGGGGGCGGCGGAAAGACCCAGTACTTC
cdr3_aa: CASSHLAGGGGKTQYF
j_call: TRBJ2-5
d_call: TRBD2
clone_size: -
v_call: TRBV7-2

cdr3_nt: TGTGCCAGCAGCGTAGGTGGGGGGGGCTCCTACGAGCAGTACTTC
cdr3_aa: CASSVGGGGSYEQYF
j_call: TRBJ2-7
d_call: TRBD2
clone_size: once
v_call: TRBV9

cdr3_nt: TGTGCCAGCAGCTACAGGGGACAAGAGACCCAGTACTTC
cdr3_aa: CASSYRGQETQYF
j_call: TRBJ2-5
d_call: TRBD1
clone_size: -
v_call: TRBV13

cdr3_nt: TGTGCCAGCAGCTTCCCCGCATATAGCGGGGGGAACACAGATACGCAGTATTTT
cdr3_aa: CASSFPAYSGGNTDTQYF
j_call: TRBJ2-3
d_call: TRBD2
clone_size: -
v_call: TRBV7-9

cdr3_nt: TGTGCCAGCAGTCAAACTAGCGGGGGGAGGGGTGAGCAGTTCTTC
cdr3_aa: CASSQTSGGRGEQFF
j_call: TRBJ2-1
d_call: TRBD2
clone_size: -
v_call: TRBV27

cdr3_nt: TGTGCCTGGAGTGTTTTCGGGGAGCTGTTTTTT
cdr3_aa: CAWSVFGELFF
j_call: TRBJ2-2
d_call: -
clone_size: -
v_call: TRBV30

cdr3_nt: TGTGCCAGCAGCTACCGGGGGGAAAATCAGCCCCAGCATTTT
cdr3_aa: CASSYRGENQPQHF
j_call: TRBJ1-5
d_call: -
clone_size: -
v_call: TRBV7-2

cdr3_nt: TGTGCCAGCAGCTTGGGGGGATTTGAAAAACTGTTTTTT
cdr3_aa: CASSLGGFEKLFF
j_call: TRBJ1-4
d_call: -
clone_size: few
v_call: TRBV7-9

cdr3_nt: TGCAGCGTTGATTATTGGGAACTGCGGACCCAGTACTTC
cdr3_aa: CSVDYWELRTQYF
j_call: TRBJ2-5
d_call: -
clone_size: -
v_call: TRBV29-1

cdr3_nt: TGTGCCAGCAGCTTAGGACGACAGGGCGTGGACACCGGGGAGCTGTTTTTT
cdr3_aa: CASSLGRQGVDTGELFF
j_call: TRBJ2-2
d_call: TRBD1
clone_size: -
v_call: TRBV7-8

cdr3_nt: TGCAGCGTTTCGCCCCCCCCCACTTTGGGGACCCAGTACTTC
cdr3_aa: CSVSPPPTLGTQYF
j_call: TRBJ2-5
d_call: -
clone_size: once
v_call: TRBV29-1

cdr3_nt: TGTGCCAGCAGCTTATCCCTCACAGATACGCAGTATTTT
cdr3_aa: CASSLSLTDTQYF
j_call: TRBJ2-3
d_call: -
clone_size: -
v_call: TRBV7-9

cdr3_nt: TGTGCCAGCAGTTTAAGCACTAGGGGGAAGGAGACCCAGTACTTC
cdr3_aa: CASSLSTRGKETQYF
j_call: TRBJ2-5
d_call: -
clone_size: -
v_call: TRBV27

cdr3_nt: TGTGCCAGCAGCTTACAGGGGAACGAGCAGTACTTC
cdr3_aa: CASSLQGNEQYF
j_call: TRBJ2-7
d_call: -
clone_size: -
v_call: TRBV13

cdr3_nt: TGCGCCAGCAGCTTTACTTACTCTGGGGCCAACGTCCTGACTTTC
cdr3_aa: CASSFTYSGANVLTF
j_call: TRBJ2-6
d_call: -
clone_size: -
v_call: TRBV5-1

cdr3_nt: TGCGCCAGCAGCACCGGGACAGGATACGAGCAGTACTTC
cdr3_aa: CASSTGTGYEQYF
j_call: TRBJ2-7
d_call: TRBD1
clone_size: -
v_call: TRBV5-1

cdr3_nt: TGTGCCAGCAGCTTGGGGGGACGACCGACCAACTATGGCTACACCTTC
cdr3_aa: CASSLGGRPTNYGYTF
j_call: TRBJ1-2
d_call: -
clone_size: -
v_call: TRBV5-4

cdr3_nt: TGTGCCAGCACAAATCCGGGACAGCTGAACACTGAAGCTTTCTTT
cdr3_aa: CASTNPGQLNTEAFF
j_call: TRBJ1-1
d_call: TRBD1
clone_size: -
v_call: TRBV6-5

cdr3_nt: TGCGCCAGCAGCCAAGGTCCGGGGGGCGGCACAGATACGCAGTATTTT
cdr3_aa: CASSQGPGGGTDTQYF
j_call: TRBJ2-3
d_call: -
clone_size: -
v_call: TRBV4-1

cdr3_nt: TGCGCCAGCAGCCAAGATTGGATGGCTAGCGGTGACTCCTACGAGCAGTACTTC
cdr3_aa: CASSQDWMASGDSYEQYF
j_call: TRBJ2-7
d_call: TRBD2
clone_size: -
v_call: TRBV4-3

cdr3_nt: TGTGCCAGCAGCTCGATAGCGGGACTCGCCAAAAACATTCAGTACTTC
cdr3_aa: CASSSIAGLAKNIQYF
j_call: TRBJ2-4
d_call: TRBD2
clone_size: -
v_call: TRBV7-9

cdr3_nt: TGTGCCAGCAGCTTAACCCAGGGGGTAGATACGCAGTATTTT
cdr3_aa: CASSLTQGVDTQYF
j_call: TRBJ2-3
d_call: TRBD1
clone_size: -
v_call: TRBV7-2

cdr3_nt: TGTGCCAGTACCTACCTAGGGGGGGGCACTGAAGCTTTCTTT
cdr3_aa: CASTYLGGGTEAFF
j_call: TRBJ1-1
d_call: -
clone_size: -
v_call: TRBV19

cdr3_nt: TGTGCCAGCAGCTTAGCGCAGGGGGATGGCTACACCTTC
cdr3_aa: CASSLAQGDGYTF
j_call: TRBJ1-2
d_call: TRBD1
clone_size: -
v_call: TRBV7-6

cdr3_nt: TGTGCCAGCAGCTTAGCCCCCGGACAGGGGCCAGACTATGGCTACACCTTC
cdr3_aa: CASSLAPGQGPDYGYTF
j_call: TRBJ1-2
d_call: TRBD1
clone_size: -
v_call: TRBV7-9

cdr3_nt: TGTGCCAGCAGCTTTTTAGCGGGGGTGGATTTGAATGAGCAGTTCTTC
cdr3_aa: CASSFLAGVDLNEQFF
j_call: TRBJ2-1
d_call: TRBD2
clone_size: -
v_call: TRBV5-4